This TCR beta chain stems from a study of beta chain features in type 1 diabetes (dated by TCRdb to 2017 to 2018). A note on the overall study: No differences in mean age, gender distribution, total cell number or subset yield were found between patients and healthy donors. Across all samples, 107,917,701 sorted cells were examined, and cell number per subset correlated strongly with RNA yield. In the study, TCRB repertoires of sorted circulating CD4+ T cell subsets from recently diagnosed type 1 diabetes patients were compared with those of matched healthy donors. Naive and central memory subsets were obtained from all 30 or so donors, but regulatory and stem cell-like memory subsets were isolated from only 8 patients and roughly eight healthy donors. Beyond this particular receptor, the publication reports: A moderate but significant shortening of TCRB CDR3 length was observed in type 1 diabetes patients in all four CD4+ subsets. PCR may preferentially amplify shorter templates, but because patient and control samples were amplified and corrected together, any resulting skew would affect both groups equally. Because cDNA rather than genomic DNA was sequenced, highly expressing activated cells could have been over-represented, although no difference in activation and CD3 levels was found between groups. At VDJ recombination sites, patients with type 1 diabetes made fewer insertions and deleted more nucleotides, a pattern implying thymic rearrangement abnormalities. Because the HLA sub-analyses included only small numbers of individuals, any influence of HLA type on TCRB rearrangement was left unresolved. Naive, central memory and regulatory TCRB repertoires appeared to be more alike among patients than among healthy donors.

Including the terminal cysteine and phenylalanine, the CDR3 comprises 15 residues. The retained sequence is limited to the CDR3, 45 bases, with the frame set at the first base. Trimming leaves V shorter by 6 bases and J shorter by 2 bases, with the junction holding 6 bases beyond the gene matches. Sequences MDHEN (CDR1) and SYDVKM (CDR2) are obtained from the germline V gene. Details on this clone: Its antigen has not been determined. No base qualities exist here, and no much larger clone lies one base off it.

All of the isolated RNA was reverse transcribed with the High Capacity cDNA Reverse Transcription Kit, so expressed TCRB transcripts were sequenced. Deep immunoSEQ sequencing was applied to naive, central memory and regulatory T cell samples, giving an average of about 3.57 million total reads per sample. After sorted cells were lysed in RLT buffer, RNA was extracted with DNase-treated RNeasy Micro or Mini kits, with the choice depending on cell number. To prevent cross-contamination, each cell subset was processed individually, whereas patient and healthy donor samples were processed jointly. Using the immunoSEQ multiplex PCR, TCRB sequences were amplified from cDNA into 87-bp fragments spanning the CDR3 region. Amplicons were sequenced on the Illumina HiSeq platform. In the paper's pipeline: PCR bias was computationally corrected using synthetic template baselines, reads within Hamming distance 2 were collapsed, and singletons that could not be merged were discarded. Reads were aligned against IMGT to assign V, D and J genes, CDR3 length and insertions or deletions at six rearrangement sites. Within each subset, clonotype counts were normalized to the number of sorted cells before true diversity and Gini coefficients were calculated with the tcR R package. Repertoire sharing was quantified using the overlap coefficient calculated on TCRB nucleotide sequences. TCRdb carries this immuneACCESS record with in-frame sequences only. Its versions omit some clonotypes, under half of them owing to an unresolved V gene in the studies checked, with the rest unexplained. That table supplies the V and J calls and clone size; D and trimming were determined from the DNA. This sample comprises around 160,000 clones, about 44% of them detected only once. The ten largest clones take up approximately 0.4% of the sample.

A single peripheral blood draw of around 120 mL on average was collected from each donor into heparinised tubes. A BD FACSAria II and a panel including CD45RO, CCR7, CD25, CD127, CD95 and CD27 were used to sort naive, central memory, regulatory and stem cell-like memory CD4+ T cells. Purity was above 98% for every sorted population. PBMCs were isolated immediately by Lymphoprep density gradient centrifugation and stained directly without culture. So that batch effects would be minimized, each experiment stained and sorted samples in pairs, pairing one healthy donor with one patient. The clonotype was recovered from a young man in good health. The rearrangement combines TRBV28 with TRBJ2-5, and 10 junctional nucleotides match TRBD1. Sequenced input: Tregs from blood. According to the study, the label for this sample's cell subset or site signals: regulatory CD4+ T cells. Here the CDR3 is given as CASRRPGQGQETQYF. The bases read TGTGCCAGCAGACGACCGGGACAGGGGCAAGAGACCCAGTACTTC. This CDR3, with the reference TRBV28 and TRBJ2-5 proteins standing in past its ends, gives the full variable domain DVKVTQSSRYLVKRTGEKVFLECVQDMDHENMFWYRQDPGLGLRLIYFSYDVKMKEKGDIPEGYSVSREKKERFSLILESASTNQTSMYLCASRRPGQGQETQYFGPGTRLLVL.